This entry lists 9 T cell receptor beta chains sequenced from one sample in a study of cytomegalovirus exposure and HLA in healthy donors (dated by TCRdb to between 2016 and 2019). The method behind the library was the immunoSEQ multiplex PCR assay. For the multiplex PCR, a mixture combining 60 forward primers for TCR Vbeta segments and 13 reverse primers for TCR Jbeta segments was used. TCRdb limited this immuneACCESS table to in-frame rearrangements with V and J called. A share of clones is missing; checked studies link under half to unresolved V genes, and the rest is unexplained. This sample has roughly 150,000 clones in its table, and 75% to 90% of those were observed once. The ten largest clones take up 1% of the sample. Sequencing was carried out using PBMCs. The receptors here all came from a boy under 10 years old in good health and CMV-seronegative.

V is TRBV28 and J is TRBJ2-3; TRBD2 matches 7 bases. The junction had 16 bases not matched to a gene; V was cut back by 6 bases and J by 4 bases. Looked up from germline, CDR1 is MDHEN and CDR2 is SYDVKM. There are 17 residues in the CDR3. In DNA, the CDR3 is TGTGCCAGCAGCCCAGCCCAACTAGCGCTTTTTGCAGATACGCAGTATTTT. Amino acids: CASSPAQLALFADTQYF.

The chain has TRBV28 and TRBJ1-3; TRBD1 aligns across 9 bases. Losses at the gene ends were 11 bases for V and 0 bases for J; bases not matched to a gene: 14. The CDR3 runs 17 residues. The germline gives CDR1 MDHEN, CDR2 SYDVKM. The CDR3 is CAATGTGLVLSGNTIYF. Here the CDR3 DNA reads TGTGCCGCCACCGGGACAGGGCTTGTTCTCTCTGGAAACACCATATATTTT.

This clone came up a few times. The chain has TRBV30 and TRBJ1-5; the D is unclear. V dropped 0 bases and J dropped 5 bases, with 8 bases sitting between them. The length of the CDR3 is 13 residues. Germline V gene lookup returns CDR1 GTSNPN and CDR2 SVGIG (reference sequence). For the CDR3, the DNA is TGTGCCTGGAGTGTCGGGAGAGATCAGCCCCAGCATTTT. Amino acids: CAWSVGRDQPQHF. Supplemented by reference TRBV30 and TRBJ1-5, the full variable domain reads SQTIHQWPATLVQPVGSPLSLECTVEGTSNPNLYWYRQAAGRGLQLLFYSVGIGQISSEVPQNLSASRPQDRQFILSSKKLLLSDSGFYLCAWSVGRDQPQHFGDGTRLSIL.

V gene TRBV28 combines with J gene TRBJ2-1, with 7 bases lining up with TRBD2. With 11 bases clipped from V and 0 bases from J, the junction kept 10 bases outside the gene matches. Germline V gene data show CDR1 as MDHEN and CDR2 as SYDVKM. The length of the CDR3 is 15 residues. CDR3 nucleotide sequence: TGTGCCTTGAAGGTCGGCGGGAGCTCCTACAATGAGCAGTTCTTC. It specifies CALKVGGSSYNEQFF.

The chain couples TRBV11-2 to TRBJ2-7; D possibly corresponds to TRBD1 (6 bases). Trimming cost V 1 base and J 4 bases, with 11 bases left between them. The germline V gene encodes CDR1 SGHAT and CDR2 FQNNGV. This CDR3 has 14 residues. This chain's CDR3 is CASSLGAGVYEQYV. In DNA form, the CDR3 reads TGTGCCAGCAGCTTAGGCGCAGGGGTATACGAGCAGTACGTC.

This sequence joins TRBV28 and TRBJ1-5, with a tentative D call TRBD1 (6 bases). This CDR3 is built from 14 residues. V was pared by 5 bases and J by 5 bases, with 13 bases between. The germline CDR1 and CDR2 sequences are MDHEN and SYDVKM. The CDR3 sequence: CASSPGQNHQPQHF. DNA of the CDR3: TGTGCCAGCAGTCCAGGACAGAACCATCAGCCCCAGCATTTT.

This rearrangement joins TRBV30 to TRBJ1-6; 8 bases are a match to TRBD1. Germline V gene sequence: CDR1 GTSNPN, CDR2 SVGIG (reference sequence). This CDR3 region has 15 residues. Trimming took 2 bases from V and 5 from J; bases not matched to a gene: 5. CDR3 region: CAWSYTDRDNSPLHF. Written as DNA, the CDR3 is TGTGCCTGGAGTTACACGGACAGGGATAATTCACCCCTCCACTTT. The full variable domain, rest sourced from reference TRBV30 and TRBJ1-6, is SQTIHQWPATLVQPVGSPLSLECTVEGTSNPNLYWYRQAAGRGLQLLFYSVGIGQISSEVPQNLSASRPQDRQFILSSKKLLLSDSGFYLCAWSYTDRDNSPLHFGNGTRLTVT.

The chain links TRBV13 to TRBJ2-7; 10 bases fit TRBD1. The trim removed 0 bases at V and 2 bases at J, leaving 1 base unmatched. This CDR3 comprises 15 residues. CDR1 and CDR2 (germline): PRHDT, FYEKMQ (reference sequence). CDR3: CASSLGGQGAYEQYF. CDR3 DNA: TGTGCCAGCAGCTTAGGCGGACAGGGGGCCTACGAGCAGTACTTC.

V gene TRBV30 combines with J gene TRBJ2-3, with 9 nucleotides matching TRBD2. Germline V CDR1 and CDR2: GTSNPN, SVGIG (reference sequence). The CDR3 consists of 14 residues. V lost 6 bases to trimming and J lost 4 bases; unmatched junction nucleotides: 8. The CDR3 DNA reads as TGTGCCTGTCCCTTCACTAGCGGGTCAGATACGCAGTATTTT. Its protein is CACPFTSGSDTQYF.